The 21 T cell receptor beta chains in this list originate from one sample, sequenced in a study of CD8 T cells in Susac syndrome. It was with random hexamers that 0.5 to 1 ug RNA was reverse transcribed. TCRdb fed the immunoSEQ multiplex PCR reads into MiXCR, producing one record per CDR3 protein. Counted here are roughly 200,000 distinct CDR3 sequences, approximately 95% occurring once; the ten biggest clones make up approximately 0.1%. The sample taken for sequencing was CD4+ T cells from PBMCs. The receptors stem from a human donor in good health.

V gene TRBV20-1 combines with J gene TRBJ1-1; no reliable D call. Germline CDR1 and CDR2: DFQATT and SNEGSKA (reference sequence). CDR3 length: 12 amino acids. Trimming removed 2 bases at V and 2 bases at J, with 6 bases between. CDR3 protein: CSARRPNTEAFF. CDR3 DNA sequence: TGCAGTGCTAGAAGGCCTAACACTGAAGCTTTCTTT.

This sequence joins TRBV20-1 and TRBJ2-5, with D tentatively TRBD2 (5 bases). The CDR3 covers 15 residues. V was trimmed by 5 bases and J by 5 bases, leaving 21 bases between them. CDR1 DFQATT and CDR2 SNEGSKA come from the germline V gene (reference sequence). CDR3 in amino acids: CSAHPLRDQLETQYF. As DNA, the CDR3 is TGCAGTGCTCACCCCCTTCGGGATCAGTTGGAGACCCAGTACTTC.

Concerning this clonotype itself: The germline gene is not matched at one end of the junction; a read error may be the cause. This chain connects TRBV15 to TRBJ1-5; 11 positions match TRBD1. CDR1 and CDR2 (germline): LNHNV, YYDKDF (reference sequence). The CDR3 has 16 residues. CDR3 sequence reads: CATSRDRGLPNQPQHF. Here the CDR3 DNA reads TGTGCCACCAGCAGGGACAGGGGGCTCCCCAATCAACCCCAGCATTTT.

This chain connects TRBV20-1 to TRBJ1-2; D call uncertain. Germline CDR1 reads DFQATT; CDR2 reads SNEGSKA (reference sequence). Trimming cost V 5 bases and J 0 bases, with 13 bases left between them. This CDR3 is 14 amino acids long. Here the CDR3 reads CSAASTQTNYGYTF. In nucleotides, the CDR3 is TGCAGTGCTGCCTCGACTCAGACTAACTATGGCTACACCTTC.

The chain employs TRBV29-1 and TRBJ1-1, with a tentative D call TRBD1 (5 bases). The CDR3 sequence is 13 residues long. Germline V lookup: CDR1 SQVTM, CDR2 ANQGSEA. Trimming cost V 4 bases and J 4 bases, with 13 bases left between them. The CDR3 loop is CSVGGRAVTEAFF. The CDR3 nucleotides are TGCAGCGTTGGAGGCAGGGCGGTCACTGAAGCTTTCTTT.

The genes are TRBV3-1 and TRBJ2-7; D call uncertain. Trimming took off 0 bases at V and 0 bases at J, with 6 bases between the two ends. CDR1 and CDR2 from the germline V gene are LGHDT and YNNKEL (reference sequence). This CDR3 is built from 14 residues. The DNA for the CDR3 is TGTGCCAGCAGCCAAGAACTGGACTCCTACGAGCAGTACTTC. This translates into CASSQELDSYEQYF.

The rearrangement joins TRBV12-3 or TRBV12-4 to TRBJ2-5, with TRBD2 matching 7 bases. This CDR3 spans 14 amino acids. V dropped 5 bases and J dropped 0; count of bases not matched to a gene: 3. As DNA, the CDR3 is TGTGCCAGCAGTATCGGGACTAACCAAGAGACCCAGTACTTC. It translates to CASSIGTNQETQYF.

J is TRBJ2-3 and V is TRBV5-1, with D possibly matching TRBD2 (6 bases). The V end lost 0 bases, the J end lost 7 bases, and 15 bases lay between the germline ends. Germline V gene data show CDR1 as SGHRS and CDR2 as YFSETQ. The CDR3 totals 15 residues. The CDR3 DNA sequence: TGCGCCAGCAGCTTGGCGACGGGAGTGAGAAATACGCAGTATTTT. It translates to CASSLATGVRNTQYF. Full variable domain (remainder filled in from reference TRBV5-1 and TRBJ2-3): KAGVTQTPRYLIKTRGQQVTLSCSPISGHRSVSWYQQTPGQGLQFLFEYFSETQRNKGNFPGRFSGRQFSNSRSEMNVSTLELGDSALYLCASSLATGVRNTQYFGPGTRLTVL.

J is TRBJ2-5 and V is TRBV3-1, with 14 nucleotides matching TRBD2. The CDR3 runs to 15 residues. Germline CDR1 LGHDT, CDR2 YNNKEL (reference sequence). With 4 bases clipped from V and 5 bases from J, the junction kept 3 bases outside the gene matches. DNA for the CDR3: TGTGCCAGCAGCCGAGGACTAGCGGGAGGTGAGACCCAGTACTTC. This encodes CASSRGLAGGETQYF.

The chain uses TRBV30 and TRBJ1-5; D is ambiguous. The V end lost 0 bases, the J end lost 3 bases, and 6 bases lay between the germline ends. The CDR3 is made up of 13 amino acids. CDR1 is GTSNPN and CDR2 is SVGIG in the germline V gene (reference sequence). CDR3 protein: CAWSVDLNQPQHF. The CDR3 DNA reads TGTGCCTGGAGTGTAGACCTCAATCAGCCCCAGCATTTT.

This clonotype was observed a single time. The chain couples TRBV4-2 to TRBJ1-2, with D perhaps matching TRBD1 (6 bases). The length of the CDR3 is 14 residues. Looked up from germline, CDR1 is LGHNA and CDR2 is YNFKEQ. Deletions cut 1 base from V and 7 bases from J, with 13 bases between. The CDR3 DNA sequence: TGTGCCAGCAGCCAAGGAATGACAGGTCGTGGCTACACCTTC. Amino acid sequence: CASSQGMTGRGYTF.

V gene TRBV27 combines with J gene TRBJ2-2; TRBD1 matches 7 bases. The CDR3 covers 15 residues. V was pared by 6 bases and J by 6 bases, with 10 bases of the junction left unmatched. Per the germline V gene, CDR1 is MNHEY and CDR2 is SMNVEV (reference sequence). The CDR3 loop is CASRPPNRGPGELFF. For the CDR3, the DNA is TGTGCCAGCAGACCCCCTAACAGGGGCCCCGGGGAGCTGTTTTTT.

The chain links TRBV29-1 to TRBJ1-4; 7 bases line up with TRBD1. The V gene end was trimmed by 3 bases and the J gene end by 7 bases; junction bases not matched to a gene: 5. Germline V gives CDR1 SQVTM, CDR2 ANQGSEA. The CDR3 consists of 13 residues. The CDR3, as DNA: TGCAGCGTTGATGAACAGGGGACTGAAAAACTGTTTTTT. Translated: CSVDEQGTEKLFF.

V usage is TRBV18 and J usage is TRBJ1-5; D gene ambiguous. The CDR3 consists of 12 residues. V dropped 4 bases and J dropped 10 bases, with 11 bases sitting between them. CDR1 and CDR2 (germline): KGHSH, LQKENI. The CDR3 region is CASSQSGKPQHF. CDR3 nucleotides: TGTGCCAGCTCACAGTCTGGCAAACCCCAGCATTTT.

This CDR3 reads CASSLTSQSSYNEQFF. For the CDR3, the DNA is TGTGCCAGCAGTCTGACTAGCCAGAGCTCCTACAATGAGCAGTTCTTC. V gene TRBV3-1 combines with J gene TRBJ2-1, with TRBD2 matching 7 bases. V was clipped by 6 bases and J by 0 bases; unmatched bases: 8. The CDR3 has 16 residues. Germline assignment: CDR1 LGHDT and CDR2 YNNKEL (reference sequence).

The rearrangement uses TRBV6-2 or TRBV6-3 and TRBJ2-3; D perhaps matches TRBD2 (6 bases). V dropped 4 bases and J dropped 6 bases, with 11 bases sitting between them. This CDR3 is built from 13 residues. CDR1 is MNHEY, CDR2 SVGEGT, per germline. CDR3: CASSFSSEDTQYF. Written as DNA, the CDR3 is TGTGCCAGCAGTTTTTCTAGCGAGGATACGCAGTATTTT.

This rearrangement joins TRBV4-2 to TRBJ1-1; D call uncertain. There are 14 residues in the CDR3. Germline lookup yields CDR1 LGHNA and CDR2 YNFKEQ. Trimming removed 1 base at V and 5 bases at J, with 11 bases between. The DNA for the CDR3 is TGTGCCAGCAGCCAAGGGGGAATTAGGACTGAAGCTTTCTTT. This encodes CASSQGGIRTEAFF.

The rearrangement uses TRBV6-5 and TRBJ2-5; 10 bases fit TRBD2. CDR1 MNHEY and CDR2 SVGAGI come from the germline V gene. J gave up 2 bases and V 6 bases, and 3 bases lay outside the gene matches. The CDR3 is 14 residues long. The CDR3 DNA sequence: TGTGCCAGCAGGATAGCGGGGGGACAAGAGACCCAGTACTTC. Encoded protein: CASRIAGGQETQYF.

The V and J genes are TRBV15 and TRBJ1-4, with D uncertain. The CDR3 loop spans 17 amino acids. From germline, CDR1 is LNHNV and CDR2 YYDKDF (reference sequence). The V end lost 1 base, the J end lost 0 bases, and 12 bases lay between the germline ends. CDR3 residues: CATSRGIQVATNEKLFF. The CDR3 DNA follows: TGTGCCACCAGCAGAGGGATTCAGGTTGCAACTAATGAAAAACTGTTTTTT.

The CDR3: CSARPGTSAIGTQYF. CDR3 sequence (DNA): TGCAGTGCTAGGCCCGGGACTAGCGCCATTGGGACCCAGTACTTC. V is TRBV20-1 and J is TRBJ2-5, with 10 bases that match TRBD2. Losses at the gene ends were 3 bases for V and 7 bases for J; bases not matched to a gene: 11. The CDR3 is made up of 15 amino acids. CDR1 and CDR2 from the germline V gene are DFQATT and SNEGSKA (reference sequence).

This clonotype came up once. This chain uses TRBV28 with TRBJ2-1, with 9 bases that match TRBD1. Per germline, CDR1 MDHEN and CDR2 SYDVKM. Trimming cost V 8 bases and J 14 bases; bases outside gene matches: 13. This CDR3 contains 13 residues. The CDR3 nucleotides read TGTGCCAGCCGGAATCCCCGACAGGGGGGGGAGTTCTTC. Translated: CASRNPRQGGEFF.